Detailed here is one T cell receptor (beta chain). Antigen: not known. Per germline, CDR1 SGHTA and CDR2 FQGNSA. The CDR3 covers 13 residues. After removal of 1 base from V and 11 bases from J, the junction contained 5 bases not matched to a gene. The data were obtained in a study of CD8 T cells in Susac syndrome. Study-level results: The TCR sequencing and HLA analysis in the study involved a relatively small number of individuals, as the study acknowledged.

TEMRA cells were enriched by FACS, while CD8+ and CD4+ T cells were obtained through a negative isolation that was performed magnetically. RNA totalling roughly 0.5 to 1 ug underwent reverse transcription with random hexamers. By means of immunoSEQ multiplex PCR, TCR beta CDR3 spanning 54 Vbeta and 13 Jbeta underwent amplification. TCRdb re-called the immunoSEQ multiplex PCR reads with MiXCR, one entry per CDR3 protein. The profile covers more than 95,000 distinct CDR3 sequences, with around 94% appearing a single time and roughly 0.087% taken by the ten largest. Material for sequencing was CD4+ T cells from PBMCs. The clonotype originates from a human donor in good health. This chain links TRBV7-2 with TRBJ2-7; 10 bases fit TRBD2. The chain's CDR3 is CASSLGLAGEEYF. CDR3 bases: TGTGCCAGCAGCTTAGGGCTAGCGGGAGAAGAGTACTTC.